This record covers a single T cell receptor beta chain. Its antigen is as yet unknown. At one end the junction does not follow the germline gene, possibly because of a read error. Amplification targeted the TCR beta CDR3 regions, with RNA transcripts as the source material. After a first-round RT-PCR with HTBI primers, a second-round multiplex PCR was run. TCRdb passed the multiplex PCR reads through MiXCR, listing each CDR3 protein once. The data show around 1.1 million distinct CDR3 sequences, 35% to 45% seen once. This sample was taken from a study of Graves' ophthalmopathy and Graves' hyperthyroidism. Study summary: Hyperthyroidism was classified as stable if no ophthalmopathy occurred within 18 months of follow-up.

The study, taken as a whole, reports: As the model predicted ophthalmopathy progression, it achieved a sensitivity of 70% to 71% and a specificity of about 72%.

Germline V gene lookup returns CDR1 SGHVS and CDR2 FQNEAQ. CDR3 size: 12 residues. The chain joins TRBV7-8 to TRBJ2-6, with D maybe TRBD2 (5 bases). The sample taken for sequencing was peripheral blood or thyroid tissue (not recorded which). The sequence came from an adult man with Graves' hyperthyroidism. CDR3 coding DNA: TGTGCCAGCAGCTTAGCTCTGCGGACTGAAGCTTTC. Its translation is CASSLALRTEAF.